This T cell receptor (beta chain) was captured in a study of T cells in Graves' hyperthyroidism and ophthalmopathy. Hyperthyroidism was newly diagnosed in patients aged 18 to 65 (duration under 2 months). Study conclusions and caveats: The model made its ophthalmopathy prediction, and onset followed a median around six months later.

The length of the CDR3 is 14 residues. The V end was cut by 2 bases, the J end by 3 bases, with 11 bases between. Germline V gene lookup returns CDR1 PRHDT and CDR2 FYEKMQ (reference sequence). This clonotype was observed at least ten times. Its specificity is unknown. Amplified regions were TCR beta CDR3 sequences from RNA transcripts. With the HTBI primer set, the TCR CDR3 went through a first round of RT-PCR. TCRdb recomputed calls from the multiplex PCR reads with MiXCR, one row per CDR3 protein. Of around 450,000 distinct CDR3 sequences detected, 15% to 19% appear once; the ten largest clones hold approximately 14%.

The specimen sequenced was blood. The receptor was derived from a woman aged 18 to 35 with Graves' hyperthyroidism. The chain couples TRBV13 to TRBJ2-7; no reliable D call. For the CDR3, the DNA is TGTGCCAGCAGCTTATGGAATAACCGCTACGAGCAGTACTTC. This translates into CASSLWNNRYEQYF.